This is a list of T cell receptor beta chains from one sample in a study of technical replicates of blood from a few donors. Sequencing was performed with immunoSEQ multiplex PCR; in TCRdb, only in-frame clones are kept and a portion is missing. The table records roughly 80,000 clones, around nine tenths of them present only once. Sequencing was done on a sample of T cells isolated from PBMCs. All receptors come from a human donor in good health. Each CDR3 is given with its conserved first and last residue. D genes are given only for firm matches.

J,V,D,DNA,CDR3
TRBJ2-7,TRBV25-1,NA,TGTGCCAGCAGTGCAAACTCCTACGAGCAGTACTTC,CASSANSYEQYF
TRBJ1-2,TRBV4-3,NA,TGCGCCAGCAGCCAAGATACGGGCTATGGCTACACCTTC,CASSQDTGYGYTF
TRBJ2-1,TRBV7-9,TRBD2,TGTGCCAGCAGCTTAGAACTAGCGGAGATCTACAATGAGCAGTTCTTC,CASSLELAEIYNEQFF
TRBJ1-2,TRBV18,NA,TGTGCCAGCTCACCAAATGCAAACAGGGATGGCTACACCTTC,CASSPNANRDGYTF
TRBJ2-3,TRBV6-1,TRBD2,TGTGCCAGCAGTGGTAGCGGGAGGGCGGTAGATACGCAGTATTTT,CASSGSGRAVDTQYF
TRBJ2-2,TRBV2,NA,TGTGCCAGCAGTGGGCAGATGAACACCGGGGAGCTGTTTTTT,CASSGQMNTGELFF
TRBJ2-4,TRBV18,NA,TGTGCCAGCTCACTTCGAGACAGTGTGGAGTACTTC,CASSLRDSVEYF
TRBJ2-3,TRBV13,TRBD2,TGTGCCAGCAGCTTAGGTCCTAGCGGGATCAATACAGATACGCAGTATTTT,CASSLGPSGINTDTQYF
TRBJ2-7,TRBV29-1,TRBD2,TGCAGCGTGGAGACTAGCGGGGCAACCTACGAGCAGTACTTC,CSVETSGATYEQYF
TRBJ2-6,TRBV5-6,TRBD1,TGTGCCAGCAGCTTGGGGTCTAGGGGGCCGGAAGGGGCCAACGTCCTGACTTTC,CASSLGSRGPEGANVLTF
TRBJ2-2,TRBV27,NA,TGTGCCAGCAGTCCGGGACTTCTTACCGGGGAGCTGTTTTTT,CASSPGLLTGELFF
TRBJ2-5,TRBV4-2,NA,TGTGCCAGCAGTTTTCGAGCGGAGTTACCCCAAGAGACCCAGTACTTC,CASSFRAELPQETQYF
TRBJ2-7,TRBV19,TRBD2,TGTGCCAGTAGGCCTAGCGGAGAATACGAGCAGTACTTC,CASRPSGEYEQYF
TRBJ1-2,TRBV20-1,TRBD1,TGCACGACAGGGGTAGTCACCGGCTACACCTTC,CTTGVVTGYTF
TRBJ1-4,TRBV5-6,TRBD1,TGTGCCAGCAGCACCGGACAGGGGGGGTTTGAAAAACTGTTTTTT,CASSTGQGGFEKLFF
TRBJ2-1,TRBV7-3,TRBD2,TGTGCCAGCAGCTTACTGACTAGCGGGAGTAATGAGCAGTTCTTC,CASSLLTSGSNEQFF
TRBJ1-2,TRBV9,NA,TGTGCCAGCAGCGTAGGACAGCACTATGGCTACACCTTC,CASSVGQHYGYTF